The subject of this entry is one T cell receptor (beta chain). Its antigen remains unidentified. This sample stems from a study of cytomegalovirus exposure and HLA in healthy donors. Study-wide background: Within an early data release were around 87 million unique TCRs drawn from HLA-typed donors. Caucasian-associated ancestry cluster membership applied to under 85% of 398 genotyped donors. Whole-study results and caveats: HLA allele associations emerged for roughly 17,000 TCR beta sequences in a later analysis, at 0.05 false discovery rate. Productive rates of about 87% or about 30% were seen for most TCR beta V segments in an earlier analysis.

This PCR relied on a set of 60 Vbeta primers and 13 Jbeta primers. TCRdb's copy holds only in-frame clones and misses some; the assay was immunoSEQ multiplex PCR. The sample holds more than 140,000 clones, about three fifths seen once. The clonotype comes from a woman in her 30s in good health and CMV-seropositive. Sequencing was performed on PBMCs.

As DNA, the CDR3 is TGTGCCAGCTCACCATGGAGGTACGGAAACATTCAGTACTTC. Protein: CASSPWRYGNIQYF. V gene TRBV18 combines with J gene TRBJ2-4; possible D gene TRBD2, 5 bases. Between the trimmed V and J ends, which lost 2 bases and 6 bases, there was a span of 11 bases. The CDR3 spans 14 residues. The germline V gene has CDR1 KGHSH and CDR2 LQKENI.